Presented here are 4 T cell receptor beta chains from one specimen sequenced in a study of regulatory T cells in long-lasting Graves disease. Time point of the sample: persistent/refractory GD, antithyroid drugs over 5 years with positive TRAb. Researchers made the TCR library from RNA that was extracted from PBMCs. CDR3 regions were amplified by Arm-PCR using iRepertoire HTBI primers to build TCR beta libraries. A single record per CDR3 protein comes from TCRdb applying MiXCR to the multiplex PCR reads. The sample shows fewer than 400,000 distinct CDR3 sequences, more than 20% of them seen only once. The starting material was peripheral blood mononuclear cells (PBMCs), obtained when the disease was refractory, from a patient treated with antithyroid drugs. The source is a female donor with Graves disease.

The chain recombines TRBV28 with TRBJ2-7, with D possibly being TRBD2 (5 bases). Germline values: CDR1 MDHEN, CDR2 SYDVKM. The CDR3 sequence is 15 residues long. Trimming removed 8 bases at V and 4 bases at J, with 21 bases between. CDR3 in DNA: TGTGCCAGCTCCCTTTCGGTAGCGCCCGGTTACGAGCAGTACTTC. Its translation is CASSLSVAPGYEQYF.

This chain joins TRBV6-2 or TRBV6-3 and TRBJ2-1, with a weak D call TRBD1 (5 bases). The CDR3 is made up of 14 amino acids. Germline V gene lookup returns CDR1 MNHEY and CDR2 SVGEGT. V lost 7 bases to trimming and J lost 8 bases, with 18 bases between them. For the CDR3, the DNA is TGTGCCAGCACACAGGAAGGGCGTATACATGAGCAGTTCTTC. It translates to CASTQEGRIHEQFF.

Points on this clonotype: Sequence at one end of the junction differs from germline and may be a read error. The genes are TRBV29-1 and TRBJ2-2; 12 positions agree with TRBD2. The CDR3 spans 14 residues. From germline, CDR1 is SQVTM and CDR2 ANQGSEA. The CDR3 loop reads CSVRTSGITGELLF. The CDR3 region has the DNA TGCAGCGTTCGGACTAGCGGGATCACCGGGGAGCTGCTTTTT.

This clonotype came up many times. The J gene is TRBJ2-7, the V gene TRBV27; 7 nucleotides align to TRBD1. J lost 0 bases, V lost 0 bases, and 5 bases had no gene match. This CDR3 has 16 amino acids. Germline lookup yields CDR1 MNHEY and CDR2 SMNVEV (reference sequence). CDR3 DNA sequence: TGTGCCAGCAGTTTATCGTTACAGGGGATCTCCTACGAGCAGTACTTC. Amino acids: CASSLSLQGISYEQYF.